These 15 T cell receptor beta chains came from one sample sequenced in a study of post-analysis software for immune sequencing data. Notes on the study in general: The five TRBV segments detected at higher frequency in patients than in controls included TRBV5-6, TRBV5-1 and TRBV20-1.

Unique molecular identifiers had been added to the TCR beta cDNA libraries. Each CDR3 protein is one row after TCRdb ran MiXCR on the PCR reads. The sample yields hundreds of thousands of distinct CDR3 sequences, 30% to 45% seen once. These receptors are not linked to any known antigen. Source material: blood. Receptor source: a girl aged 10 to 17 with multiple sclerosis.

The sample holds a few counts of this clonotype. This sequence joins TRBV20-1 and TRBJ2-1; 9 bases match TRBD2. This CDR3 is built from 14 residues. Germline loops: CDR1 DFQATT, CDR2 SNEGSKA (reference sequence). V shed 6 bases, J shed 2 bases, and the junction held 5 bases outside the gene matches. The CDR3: CSAVRGGPYNEQFF. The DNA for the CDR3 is TGCAGTGCCGTGCGGGGGGGCCCCTACAATGAGCAGTTCTTC.

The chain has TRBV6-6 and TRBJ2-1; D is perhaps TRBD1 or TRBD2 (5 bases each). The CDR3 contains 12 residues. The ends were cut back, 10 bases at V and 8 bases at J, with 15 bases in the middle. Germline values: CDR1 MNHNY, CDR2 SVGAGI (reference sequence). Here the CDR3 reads CATLRGGDEQFF. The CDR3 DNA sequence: TGTGCCACCCTGAGGGGCGGCGATGAGCAGTTCTTC.

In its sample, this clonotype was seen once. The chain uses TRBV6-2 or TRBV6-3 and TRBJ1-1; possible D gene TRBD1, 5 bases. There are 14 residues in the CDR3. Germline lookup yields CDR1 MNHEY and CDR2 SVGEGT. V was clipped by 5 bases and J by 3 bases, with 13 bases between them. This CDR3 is CASSPTGPDTEAFF. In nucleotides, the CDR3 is TGTGCCAGCAGTCCCACAGGACCTGACACTGAAGCTTTCTTT.

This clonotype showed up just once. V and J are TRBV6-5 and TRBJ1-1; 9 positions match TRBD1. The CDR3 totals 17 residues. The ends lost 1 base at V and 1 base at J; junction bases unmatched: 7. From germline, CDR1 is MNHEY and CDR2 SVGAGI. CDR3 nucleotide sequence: TGTGCCAGCAGTTACTATTGGACAGGGGCCGGGAACACTGAAGCTTTCTTT. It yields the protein CASSYYWTGAGNTEAFF.

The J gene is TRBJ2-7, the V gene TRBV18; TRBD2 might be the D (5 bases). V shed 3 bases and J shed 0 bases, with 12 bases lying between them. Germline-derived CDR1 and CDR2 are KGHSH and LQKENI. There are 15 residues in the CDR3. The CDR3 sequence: CASSPDVASSYEQYF. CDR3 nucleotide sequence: TGTGCCAGCTCACCCGACGTAGCGAGCTCCTACGAGCAGTACTTC.

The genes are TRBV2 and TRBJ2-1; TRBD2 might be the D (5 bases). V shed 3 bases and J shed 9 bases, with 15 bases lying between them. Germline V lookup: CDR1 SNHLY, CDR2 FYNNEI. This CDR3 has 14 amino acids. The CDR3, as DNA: TGTGCCAGCAGTGATGGGAGTTCCCTGGGTGAGCAGTTCTTC. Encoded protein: CASSDGSSLGEQFF. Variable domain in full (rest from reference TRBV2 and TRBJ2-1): EPEVTQTPSHQVTQMGQEVILRCVPISNHLYFYWYRQILGQKVEFLVSFYNNEISEKSEIFDDQFSVERPDGSNFTLKIRSTKLEDSAMYFCASSDGSSLGEQFFGPGTRLTVL.

DNA of the CDR3: TGTGCCATCAGTGAGTCCGGCAGGCCTACCTACGAGCAGTACTTC. Translating it yields CAISESGRPTYEQYF. The gene calls are TRBV10-3 and TRBJ2-7; D is undetermined. CDR3 length: 15 amino acids. V was trimmed by 0 bases and J by 2 bases, leaving 11 bases between them. Germline assignment: CDR1 ENHRY and CDR2 SYGVKD.

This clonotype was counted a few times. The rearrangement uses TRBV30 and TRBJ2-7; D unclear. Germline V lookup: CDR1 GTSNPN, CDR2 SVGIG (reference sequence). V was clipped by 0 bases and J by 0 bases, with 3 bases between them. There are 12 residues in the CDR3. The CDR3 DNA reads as TGTGCCTGGAGTGTATCCTCCTACGAGCAGTACTTC. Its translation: CAWSVSSYEQYF.

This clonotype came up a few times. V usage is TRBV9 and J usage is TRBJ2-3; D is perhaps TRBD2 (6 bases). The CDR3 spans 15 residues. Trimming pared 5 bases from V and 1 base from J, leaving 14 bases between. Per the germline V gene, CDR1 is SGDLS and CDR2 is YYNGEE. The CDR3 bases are TGTGCCAGCAGTCTCCCGGGGGACGGCACAGATACGCAGTATTTT. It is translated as CASSLPGDGTDTQYF.

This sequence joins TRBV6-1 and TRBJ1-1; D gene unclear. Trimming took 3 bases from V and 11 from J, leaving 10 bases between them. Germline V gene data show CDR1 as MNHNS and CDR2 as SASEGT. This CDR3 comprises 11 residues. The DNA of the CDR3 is TGTGCCAGCAGTGATCCGACCCGGGCTTTCTTT. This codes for CASSDPTRAFF.

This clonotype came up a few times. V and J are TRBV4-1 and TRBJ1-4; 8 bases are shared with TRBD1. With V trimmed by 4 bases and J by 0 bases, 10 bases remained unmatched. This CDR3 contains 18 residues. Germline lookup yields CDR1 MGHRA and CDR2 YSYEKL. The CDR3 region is CASSRWTGRVSTNEKLFF. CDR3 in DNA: TGCGCCAGCAGCCGGTGGACAGGGAGGGTGTCAACTAATGAAAAACTGTTTTTT.

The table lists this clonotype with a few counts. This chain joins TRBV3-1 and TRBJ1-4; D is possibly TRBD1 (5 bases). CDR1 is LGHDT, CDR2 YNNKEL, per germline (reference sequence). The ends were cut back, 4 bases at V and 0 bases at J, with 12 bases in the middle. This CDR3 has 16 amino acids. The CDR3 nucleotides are TGTGCCAGCAGCCGCCGGGGGAGAACAACTAATGAAAAACTGTTTTTT. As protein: CASSRRGRTTNEKLFF.

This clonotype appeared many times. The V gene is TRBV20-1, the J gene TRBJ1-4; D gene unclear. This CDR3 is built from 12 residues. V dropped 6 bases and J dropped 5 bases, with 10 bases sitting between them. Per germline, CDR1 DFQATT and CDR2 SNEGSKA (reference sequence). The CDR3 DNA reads TGCAGTGCCCAGGACGTAAATGAAAAACTGTTTTTT. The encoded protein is CSAQDVNEKLFF.

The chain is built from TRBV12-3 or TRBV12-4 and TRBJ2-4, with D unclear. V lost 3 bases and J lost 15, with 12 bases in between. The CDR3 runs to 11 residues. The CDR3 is CASSFKSVRYF. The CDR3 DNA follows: TGTGCCAGCAGTTTTAAATCGGTTCGGTACTTC.

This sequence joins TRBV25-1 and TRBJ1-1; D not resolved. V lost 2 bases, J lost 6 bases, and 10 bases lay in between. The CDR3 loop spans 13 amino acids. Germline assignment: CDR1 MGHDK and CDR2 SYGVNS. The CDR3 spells CASSEGSWAEAFF. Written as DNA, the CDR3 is TGTGCCAGCAGTGAAGGGAGTTGGGCTGAAGCTTTCTTT. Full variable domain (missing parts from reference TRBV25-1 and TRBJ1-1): EADIYQTPRYLVIGTGKKITLECSQTMGHDKMYWYQQDPGMELHLIHYSYGVNSTEKGDLSSESTVSRIRTEHFPLTLESARPSHTSQYLCASSEGSWAEAFFGQGTRLTVV.